One sample yielded the 18 T cell receptor beta chains listed below, sequenced in a study of low-dose radiotherapy and immunotherapy resistance in tumors (dated 2022 in TCRdb). Sequencing instrument: Illumina HiSeq 2500. Superscript III and a set of TRAV- and TRBV-specific primers were used to synthesize first-strand cDNA, so that both TCRalpha and TCRbeta chains were covered. TCRs were amplified with Phusion for 15 to 25 PCR cycles using a constant-region primer together with the adapter attached to the V primers. Using fastp trimming at Q25 and MiXCR clonotype assembly, TCRdb reanalyzed the public sequencing data and kept in-frame beta chains. Rows matching on CDR3 protein sequence are summarized as one entry with the most common DNA and genes. This sample comprises 54,000 or so distinct CDR3 sequences, less than 25% of them detected only once. The top ten clones comprise around 5.7% of the sample.

Interpreted using the paper, the time point label stands for: before trial treatment. Specimen: PBMCs, collected before treatment. The receptors were sampled from a male donor with prostate cancer.

The chain couples TRBV9 to TRBJ1-3; no clear D gene. This CDR3 comprises 15 residues. Trimming shortened V by 0 bases and J by 0 bases, and 7 bases separated the two germline ends. Germline CDR1 and CDR2: SGDLS and YYNGEE. CDR3 amino acids: CASSVDLFSGNTIYF. DNA for the CDR3: TGTGCCAGCAGCGTAGATCTGTTCTCTGGAAACACCATATATTTT.

In this sample, this clonotype turned up many times. V gene TRBV18 combines with J gene TRBJ2-5; 8 nucleotides match TRBD1. V lost 0 bases to trimming and J lost 7 bases; unmatched junction nucleotides: 7. Germline loops: CDR1 KGHSH, CDR2 LQKENI. The CDR3 covers 15 residues. The CDR3 DNA reads as TGTGCCAGCTCACCACCAGCTGGACAGGGTAGGACCCAGTACTTC. The encoded protein is CASSPPAGQGRTQYF.

This clonotype has ten or more counts. The J gene is TRBJ1-5, the V gene TRBV19, with TRBD1 identical over 11 bases. The CDR3 runs 14 residues. Germline loops: CDR1 LNHDA, CDR2 SQIVND (reference sequence). Germline trimming cut 10 bases from V and 5 bases from J; bases unmatched to any gene: 7. DNA for the CDR3: TGTGCCACCAGGGGACAGGGGGGCGATCAGCCCCAGCATTTT. This translates into CATRGQGGDQPQHF.

The sample holds many counts of this clonotype. V and J are TRBV5-1 and TRBJ2-1; TRBD2 might be the D (6 bases). Trimming stripped 6 bases from V and 6 bases from J, with 19 bases between. The CDR3 sequence is 15 residues long. The germline V gene encodes CDR1 SGHRS and CDR2 YFSETQ. In DNA form, the CDR3 reads TGCGCCAGCACCCCCGGAGGGCCGTATCCCAATGAGCAGTTCTTC. It yields the protein CASTPGGPYPNEQFF.

This clonotype was detected only a few times. The chain employs TRBV19 and TRBJ2-2; 8 bases agree with TRBD2. V dropped 6 bases and J dropped 1; count of bases not matched to a gene: 7. The CDR3 spans 16 residues. The V gene's germline CDR1 is LNHDA and CDR2 SQIVND (reference sequence). In DNA, the CDR3 is TGTGCCAGTAGCCCCCGGGGACTAGAGAACACCGGGGAGCTGTTTTTT. This encodes CASSPRGLENTGELFF. Complete variable domain (other parts from reference TRBV19 and TRBJ2-2): DGGITQSPKYLFRKEGQNVTLSCEQNLNHDAMYWYRQDPGQGLRLIYYSQIVNDFQKGDIAEGYSVSREKKESFPLTVTSAQKNPTAFYLCASSPRGLENTGELFFGEGSRLTVL.

This clonotype was counted many times. The rearrangement links TRBV5-1 to TRBJ1-1, with 9 bases identical to TRBD1. Per germline, CDR1 SGHRS and CDR2 YFSETQ. CDR3 length: 15 amino acids. The junction had 6 bases not matched to a gene; V was cut back by 1 base and J by 5 bases. The chain's CDR3 is CASSLSRTGVTEAFF. The DNA of the CDR3 is TGCGCCAGCAGCTTGTCACGGACAGGGGTTACTGAAGCTTTCTTT.

A note on this clonotype: A far larger clone lies a single base away; this is likely a read error. This rearrangement joins TRBV27 to TRBJ2-3; 9 nucleotides match TRBD2. CDR1 and CDR2 from the germline V gene are MNHEY and SMNVEV (reference sequence). The J segment lost 5 bases and the V segment lost 7 bases, leaving 10 bases of the junction unmatched. CDR3 size: 15 residues. DNA for the CDR3: TGTGCCAGCAAACCTAGCGGGGCCTTCAGAGATACGCAGTATTTT. Its protein product is CASKPSGAFRDTQYF.

The chain uses TRBV6-8 and TRBJ1-2, with TRBD1 as a possible D gene (5 bases). The CDR3 is made up of 15 amino acids. Per germline, CDR1 MNHGY and CDR2 SAAAGT. Trimming removed 0 bases at V and 4 bases at J, with 12 bases between. CDR3 nucleotide sequence: TGTGCCAGCAGTTACTCGGGGCAGGCTCCCTATGGCTACACCTTC. Its protein is CASSYSGQAPYGYTF.

This clonotype came up many times. The chain couples TRBV28 to TRBJ2-1, with TRBD2 matching 10 bases. V shed 2 bases, J shed 10 bases, and the junction held 11 bases outside the gene matches. Germline loops: CDR1 MDHEN, CDR2 SYDVKM. The length of the CDR3 is 16 residues. The CDR3 DNA is TGTGCCAGCAGTTTAACGCAGCTAGCGGGAGTACGGGAGCAGTTCTTC. It codes for CASSLTQLAGVREQFF.

This clonotype was found a few times. The V and J genes are TRBV10-3 and TRBJ1-2; no clear D gene. Germline V gene lookup returns CDR1 ENHRY and CDR2 SYGVKD. The length of the CDR3 is 11 residues. V shed 6 bases and J shed 8 bases, with 10 bases lying between them. The CDR3 sequence: CAIRTDGGYTF. DNA of the CDR3: TGTGCCATCAGAACAGACGGAGGCTACACCTTC.

This clonotype was recorded at least ten times. V is TRBV29-1 and J is TRBJ2-2; D gene unclear. Between the trimmed V and J ends, which lost 4 bases and 2 bases, there was a span of 5 bases. The CDR3 loop spans 12 amino acids. Germline loops: CDR1 SQVTM, CDR2 ANQGSEA. CDR3 amino acids: CSVGDNTGELFF. The CDR3 DNA sequence: TGCAGCGTTGGAGACAACACCGGGGAGCTGTTTTTT.

Here the CDR3 reads CASSPGTNHEQYF. Written as DNA, the CDR3 is TGTGCCAGCAGCCCCGGGACAAACCACGAGCAGTACTTC. The chain employs TRBV11-2 and TRBJ2-7, with TRBD1 as a possible D gene (6 bases). The CDR3 is made up of 13 amino acids. Germline V gene data show CDR1 as SGHAT and CDR2 as FQNNGV. V was trimmed by 5 bases and J by 5 bases, leaving 13 bases between them.

As to this clonotype: A far larger clone is one base from this, pointing to a likely read error. This rearrangement joins TRBV9 to TRBJ2-7; no clear D. The CDR3 length is 14 residues. Germline CDR1 SGDLS, CDR2 YYNGEE. V dropped 1 base and J dropped 7 bases, with 15 bases sitting between them. The chain's CDR3 is CASSVTVSYNEQYF. The CDR3 region has the DNA TGTGCCAGCAGCGTAACAGTCTCCTACAATGAGCAGTACTTC.

This clonotype was seen just once. A far larger clone is just one base off, so this is likely a read error. J is TRBJ2-5 and V is TRBV6-6; tentative D call: TRBD2 (5 bases). Trimming left V 1 base short and J 11 bases short, with 26 bases between. CDR1 and CDR2 from the germline V gene are MNHNY and SVGAGI (reference sequence). The CDR3 is 17 residues long. The CDR3 sequence is CASSYWGLKGVYNEQYF. The DNA of the CDR3 is TGTGCCAGCAGTTACTGGGGTCTTAAGGGAGTGTACAATGAGCAGTACTTC.

Many counts were recorded for this clonotype. Written as DNA, the CDR3 is TGTGCCAGCAGGCCGGGGGGGGTCAATGAGCAGTTCTTC. Translated, it gives CASRPGGVNEQFF. The chain has TRBV11-2 and TRBJ2-1; 8 bases are a match to TRBD2. Trimming cost V 6 bases and J 6 bases; bases outside gene matches: 4. The V gene's germline CDR1 is SGHAT and CDR2 FQNNGV. CDR3 length: 13 amino acids. The complete variable domain, with remaining parts taken from reference TRBV11-2 and TRBJ2-1, reads EAGVAQSPRYKIIEKRQSVAFWCNPISGHATLYWYQQILGQGPKLLIQFQNNGVVDDSQLPKDRFSAERLKGVDSTLKIQPAKLEDSAVYLCASRPGGVNEQFFGPGTRLTVL.

The rearrangement uses TRBV20-1 and TRBJ2-7, with 10 nucleotides matching TRBD2. Germline V CDR1 and CDR2: DFQATT, SNEGSKA (reference sequence). The CDR3 is 14 residues long. Trimming took 5 bases from V and 4 from J; bases not matched to a gene: 8. The CDR3 region is CSAVGTSVFYEQYF. CDR3 nucleotides: TGCAGTGCTGTCGGGACTAGCGTGTTTTACGAGCAGTACTTC.

To note about this clonotype: A far larger clone is just one base off, so this is likely a read error. V gene TRBV13 combines with J gene TRBJ2-1; 7 bases agree with TRBD1. CDR3 length equals 16 residues. Germline V gives CDR1 PRHDT, CDR2 FYEKMQ (reference sequence). CDR3 DNA: TGTGCCGGCAGCGACGACAGGGTTCTCTCCTACAATGAGCAGTTCTTC. Translating it yields CAGSDDRVLSYNEQFF. The full variable domain, completed using reference TRBV13 and TRBJ2-1, is AAGVIQSPRHLIKEKRETATLKCYPIPRHDTVYWYQQGPGQDPQFLISFYEKMQSDKGSIPDRFSAQQFSDYHSELNMSSLELGDSALYFCAGSDDRVLSYNEQFFGPGTRLTVL.

This chain uses TRBV5-4 with TRBJ2-1; 8 nucleotides line up with TRBD2. Germline V gives CDR1 SGHNT, CDR2 YYREEE (reference sequence). V shed 5 bases, J shed 3 bases, and the junction held 7 bases outside the gene matches. The CDR3 is 15 amino acids. In nucleotides, the CDR3 is TGTGCCAGCAGTGGAGCGGGAGTAATCTACAATGAGCAGTTCTTC. Its translation is CASSGAGVIYNEQFF.